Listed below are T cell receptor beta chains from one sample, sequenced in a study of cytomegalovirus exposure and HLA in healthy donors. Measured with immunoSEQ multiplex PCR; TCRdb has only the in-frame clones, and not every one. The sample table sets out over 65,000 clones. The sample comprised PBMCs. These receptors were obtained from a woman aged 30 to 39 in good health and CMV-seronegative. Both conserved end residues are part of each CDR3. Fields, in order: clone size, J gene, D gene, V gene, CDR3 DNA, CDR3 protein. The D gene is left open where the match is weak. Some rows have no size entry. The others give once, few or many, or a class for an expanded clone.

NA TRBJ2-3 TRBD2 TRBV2 TGTGCCAGCATGGTACGGGAGGTACACACAGATACGCAGTATTTT CASMVREVHTDTQYF
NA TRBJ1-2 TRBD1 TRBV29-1 TGCAGCGCCGGGACAGGGGAGTATGGCTACACCTTC CSAGTGEYGYTF
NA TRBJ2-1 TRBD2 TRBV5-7 TGTGCCAGCCGTACCCATAGCGGGAGATGGAATGAGCAGTTCTTC CASRTHSGRWNEQFF
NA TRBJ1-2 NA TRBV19 TGTGCCAGTACCCATAGGGGTTATGGCTACACCTTC CASTHRGYGYTF
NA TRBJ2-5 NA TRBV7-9 TGTGCCAGCAGCTTAGCCCTAGGGGCTACGGAGACCCAGTACTTC CASSLALGATETQYF
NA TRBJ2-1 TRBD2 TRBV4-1 TGCGCCAGCAGCCAAGGACTAGCGGACAATGAGCAGTTCTTC CASSQGLADNEQFF
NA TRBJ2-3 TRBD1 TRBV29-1 TGCAGCGTTGTGAAGGGGGCCACAGATACGCAGTATTTT CSVVKGATDTQYF
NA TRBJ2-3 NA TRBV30 TGTGCCTGGAATGCAAGAGCAGATACGCAGTATTTT CAWNARADTQYF
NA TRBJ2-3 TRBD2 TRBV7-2 TGTGCCAGCAGCATGACTAGCGGGGCCACAGATACGCAGTATTTT CASSMTSGATDTQYF
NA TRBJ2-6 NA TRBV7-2 TGTGCCAGCAGCAGTAAGGGGGCTGGGGCCAACGTCCTGACTTTC CASSSKGAGANVLTF
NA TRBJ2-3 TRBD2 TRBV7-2 TGTGCCAGCAGCTTACTAGCGGGGGCTAGGGAAACGCAGTATTTT CASSLLAGARETQYF
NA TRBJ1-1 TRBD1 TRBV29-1 TGCAGCGTCATAAGGGACAGGTCGAACACTGAAGCTTTCTTT CSVIRDRSNTEAFF
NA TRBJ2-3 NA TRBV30 TGTGCCTGGAGTAATTCGGATACGCAGTATTTT CAWSNSDTQYF
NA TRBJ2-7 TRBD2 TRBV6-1 TGTGCCAGCGGGAGGGCCGAGTACGAGCAGTACTTC CASGRAEYEQYF
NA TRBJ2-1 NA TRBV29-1 TGCAGCGTTGGGCCCGTTGGCAGATGGTCGGGAAACGAGCAGTTCTTC CSVGPVGRWSGNEQFF
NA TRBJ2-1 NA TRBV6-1 TGTGCCAGCAGTGCCAGGTTGAGCTCCGACAATGAGCAGTTCTTC CASSARLSSDNEQFF
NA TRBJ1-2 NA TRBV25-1 TGTGCCAGCAGTGGCAGGGTCCAGGAAGACTATGGCTACACCTTC CASSGRVQEDYGYTF
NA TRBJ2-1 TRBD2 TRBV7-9 TGTGCCAGCAGCCCGGAGACTAGCGGTTATAATGAGCAGTTCTTC CASSPETSGYNEQFF
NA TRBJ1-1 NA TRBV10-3 TGTGCCATCAGTGAGTGGAGTAAGAACACTGAAGCTTTCTTT CAISEWSKNTEAFF
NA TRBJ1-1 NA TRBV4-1 TGCGCCAGCAGCCCCCCAGCAGGGACACGGGACACTGAAGCTTTCTTT CASSPPAGTRDTEAFF
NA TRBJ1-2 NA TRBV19 TGTGCCAGTAGTATAACAGGGTCTAACTATGGCTACACCTTC CASSITGSNYGYTF
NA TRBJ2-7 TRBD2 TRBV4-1 TGCGCCAGCAGCCCTTCTGGTAGCGGGGTCTCCTACGAGCAGTACTTC CASSPSGSGVSYEQYF
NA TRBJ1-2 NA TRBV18 TGTGCCAGCTCACCACGGGGAGGGGATGGCTACACCTTC CASSPRGGDGYTF
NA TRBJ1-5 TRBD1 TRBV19 TGTGCCAGTAGTACCCGGACAGGTTATAGCAATCAGCCCCAGCATTTT CASSTRTGYSNQPQHF
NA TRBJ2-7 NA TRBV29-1 TGCAGCGTCGTGGGGAGATTCATGAACGAGCAGTACTTC CSVVGRFMNEQYF
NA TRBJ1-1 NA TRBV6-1 TGTGCCAGCAAACTACAGGGGAACACTGAAGCTTTCTTT CASKLQGNTEAFF
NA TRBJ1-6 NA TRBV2 TGTGCCAGCAGTCAAAACCCTACGGGACTCAATTCACCCCTCCACTTT CASSQNPTGLNSPLHF
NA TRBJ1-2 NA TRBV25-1 TGTGCCAGCCCGGTTGCCAGGTGCGGCTACACCTTC CASPVARCGYTF
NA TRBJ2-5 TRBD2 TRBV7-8 TGTGCCAGCAGCTTGGGACTAGCGGACCAAGAGACCCAGTACTTC CASSLGLADQETQYF
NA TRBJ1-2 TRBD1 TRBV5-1 TGCGCCAGCAGCCGTGGGGGGACAGCGGATGGCTACACCTTC CASSRGGTADGYTF
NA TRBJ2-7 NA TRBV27 TGTGCCAGCAGTTTCTCAGGACAGACCTACGAGCAGTACTTC CASSFSGQTYEQYF
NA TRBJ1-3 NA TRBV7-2 TGTGCCAGCAGCTTACTCCGGGGCTCTGGAAACACCATATATTTT CASSLLRGSGNTIYF
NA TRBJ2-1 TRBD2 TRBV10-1 TGCGCCAGCAGTGAGGGCGGGCTAGCGGCGAACAATGAGCAGTTCTTC CASSEGGLAANNEQFF
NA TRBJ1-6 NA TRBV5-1 TGCGCTAGCAGCTTCGGGAGCTCCTATAATTCACCCCTCCACTTT CASSFGSSYNSPLHF
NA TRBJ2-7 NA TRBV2 TGTGCCAGCAGTGAAATGGGGGGTCGGTCCTACGAGCAGTACTTC CASSEMGGRSYEQYF
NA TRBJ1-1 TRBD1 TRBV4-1 TGCGCCAGCAGCCAAAGGGGGCGGGGGGCGATTAACACTGAAGCTTTCTTT CASSQRGRGAINTEAFF
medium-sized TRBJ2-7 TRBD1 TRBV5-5 TGTGCCAGCAGCCCTTCGGGACAGGGTGGCGAGCAGTACTTC CASSPSGQGGEQYF
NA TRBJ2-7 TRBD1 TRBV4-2 TGTGCCAGCAGCCAAGAGAGACAGGGGGCCGCCGAGCAGTACTTC CASSQERQGAAEQYF
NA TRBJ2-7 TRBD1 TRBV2 TGTGCCAGCATTAGACAGGGAGCTCGCTACGAGCAGTACTTC CASIRQGARYEQYF
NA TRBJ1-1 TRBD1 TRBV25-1 TGTGCCAGCAGTGAGGGGACAGGGCGAGCGACTGAAGCTTTCTTT CASSEGTGRATEAFF
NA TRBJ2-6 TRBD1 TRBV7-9 TGTGCCAGCAGCTCGTCCCGGGACAGGGATGGGGCCAACGTCCTGACTTTC CASSSSRDRDGANVLTF
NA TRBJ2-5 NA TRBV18 TGTGCCAGCTCACCAACACACTCCTCGGGGGAGGAGACCCAGTACTTC CASSPTHSSGEETQYF
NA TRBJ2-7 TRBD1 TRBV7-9 TGTGCCAGCAGCTTTTCTCCGGGACAGGGGAGCTCCTACGAGCAGTACTTC CASSFSPGQGSSYEQYF
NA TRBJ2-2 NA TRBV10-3 TGTGCCATCAGTGAGGGGGCAGCCGGGGAGCTGTTTTTT CAISEGAAGELFF
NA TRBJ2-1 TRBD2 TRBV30 TGTGCCTGGAGTGTACGACGACTAGCGGGTATGGGCTCCGACAATGAGCAGTTCTTC CAWSVRRLAGMGSDNEQFF
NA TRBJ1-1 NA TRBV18 TGTGCCAGCTCACCACCGGGGGCAGCCTTGAACACTGAAGCTTTCTTT CASSPPGAALNTEAFF